This T cell receptor beta chain was profiled in a study of cytotoxic CD8 clonotypes in ibrutinib-treated CLL. For the study at large: Responses comprised 24 partial and 2 complete; at median about 71 months, approximately 14 remained remitted and about twelve progressed. Study results and limitations: Shared public clonotypes were rare, and on treatment they either got smaller or stayed the same. At progression, clonality fell back toward baseline after rising at ibrutinib response.

As to this clone: The antigen remains undetermined.

The method was immunoSEQ multiplex PCR; TCRdb's version includes in-frame clones alone and lacks a portion of them. Altogether some 93,000 clones are present, 78% being singletons, with the ten largest covering 25% to 40%. Between the trimmed V and J ends, which lost 0 bases and 2 bases, there was a span of 13 bases. The CDR3 is 16 residues long. Germline CDR1 SGHTA, CDR2 FQGNSA. The source material was PBMCs, sampled after 12 months of ibrutinib treatment. The chain combines TRBV7-2 with TRBJ1-2; D perhaps matches TRBD1 (5 bases). The source of this sequence is a human donor with chronic lymphocytic leukemia. DNA for the CDR3: TGTGCCAGCAGCTTAGCCATAGACAGACGAAACTATGGCTACACCTTC. It is translated as CASSLAIDRRNYGYTF.